The 3 T cell receptor beta chains below all came from one sample that was sequenced in a study of blood T cells in healthy people across ages. It was with a sample-barcoded 5' primer and a J-beta primer mix that a second PCR of roughly 6 to 12 cycles was run. TCRdb independently ran MiXCR on the 5' RACE reads; one entry per CDR3 protein. The table records about a million distinct CDR3 sequences, 35% to 40% of them present only once. Material for sequencing was blood. These receptors were obtained from a man between 18 and 35 years old in good health.

This clonotype came up many times. The chain uses TRBV12-3 or TRBV12-4 and TRBJ2-1; maybe TRBD1 (6 bases). The CDR3 runs to 11 residues. Trimming took 5 bases from V and 9 from J, leaving 8 bases between them. The CDR3 loop reads CASSQDSEQFF. Here the CDR3 DNA reads TGTGCCAGCAGTCAGGACAGTGAGCAGTTCTTC.

The chain links TRBV7-9 to TRBJ2-3; maybe TRBD1 (6 bases). V was clipped by 6 bases and J by 2 bases, with 12 bases between them. The CDR3 runs to 14 residues. CDR1 SEHNR and CDR2 FQNEAQ come from the germline V gene (reference sequence). CDR3 bases: TGTGCCAGCAGGGAAGGACAGATCACAGATACGCAGTATTTT. Translation gives CASREGQITDTQYF.

A word on this clonotype: One end of the junction does not line up with germline, which may come from a read error. J is TRBJ1-2 and V is TRBV5-1; 7 bases are a match to TRBD1. The length of the CDR3 is 17 residues. Germline values: CDR1 SGHRS, CDR2 YFSETQ. CDR3: CASSLWGTGTAIYGYTF. Here the CDR3 DNA reads TGTGCCAGCAGCCTGTGGGGGACCGGGACAGCGATTTATGGCTACACCTTC.